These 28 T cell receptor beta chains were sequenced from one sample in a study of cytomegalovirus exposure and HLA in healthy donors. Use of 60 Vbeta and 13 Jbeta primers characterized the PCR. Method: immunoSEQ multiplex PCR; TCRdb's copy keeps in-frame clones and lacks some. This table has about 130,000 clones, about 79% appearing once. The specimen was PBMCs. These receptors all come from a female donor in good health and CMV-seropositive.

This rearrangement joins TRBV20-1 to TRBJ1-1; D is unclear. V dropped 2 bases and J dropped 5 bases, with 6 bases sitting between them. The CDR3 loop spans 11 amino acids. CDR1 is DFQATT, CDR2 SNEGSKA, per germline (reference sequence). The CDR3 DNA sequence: TGCAGTGCTAGATCACTTACTGAAGCTTTCTTT. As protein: CSARSLTEAFF.

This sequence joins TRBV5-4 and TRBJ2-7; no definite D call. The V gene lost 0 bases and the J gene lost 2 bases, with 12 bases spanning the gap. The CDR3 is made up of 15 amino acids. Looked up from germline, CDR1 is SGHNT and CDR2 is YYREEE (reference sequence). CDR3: CASSLDSRGAYEQYF. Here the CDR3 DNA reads TGTGCCAGCAGCTTGGACTCTCGCGGTGCCTACGAGCAGTACTTC.

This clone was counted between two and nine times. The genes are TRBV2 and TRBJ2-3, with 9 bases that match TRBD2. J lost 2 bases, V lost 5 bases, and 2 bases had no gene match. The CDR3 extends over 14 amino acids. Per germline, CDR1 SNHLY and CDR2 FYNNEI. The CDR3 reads CASSLAGPTDTQYF. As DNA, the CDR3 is TGTGCCAGCAGTCTAGCGGGACCCACAGATACGCAGTATTTT.

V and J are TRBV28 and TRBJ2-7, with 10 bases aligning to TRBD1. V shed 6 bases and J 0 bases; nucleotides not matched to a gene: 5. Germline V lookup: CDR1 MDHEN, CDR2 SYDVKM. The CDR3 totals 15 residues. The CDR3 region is CASRDRGFSSYEQYF. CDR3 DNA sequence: TGTGCCAGCAGGGACAGGGGGTTTAGCTCCTACGAGCAGTACTTC. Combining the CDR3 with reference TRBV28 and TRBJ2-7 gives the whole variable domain DVKVTQSSRYLVKRTGEKVFLECVQDMDHENMFWYRQDPGLGLRLIYFSYDVKMKEKGDIPEGYSVSREKKERFSLILESASTNQTSMYLCASRDRGFSSYEQYFGPGTRLTVT.

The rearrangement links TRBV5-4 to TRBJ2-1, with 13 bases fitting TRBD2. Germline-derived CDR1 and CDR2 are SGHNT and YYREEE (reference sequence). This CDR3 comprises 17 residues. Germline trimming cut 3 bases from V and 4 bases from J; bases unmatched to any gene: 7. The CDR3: CASSSPRLAGGYNEQFF. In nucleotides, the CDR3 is TGTGCCAGCAGCTCGCCGCGACTAGCGGGGGGTTACAATGAGCAGTTCTTC. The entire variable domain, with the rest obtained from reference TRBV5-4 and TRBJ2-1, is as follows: ETGVTQSPTHLIKTRGQQVTLRCSSQSGHNTVSWYQQALGQGPQFIFQYYREEENGRGNFPPRFSGLQFPNYSSELNVNALELDDSALYLCASSSPRLAGGYNEQFFGPGTRLTVL.

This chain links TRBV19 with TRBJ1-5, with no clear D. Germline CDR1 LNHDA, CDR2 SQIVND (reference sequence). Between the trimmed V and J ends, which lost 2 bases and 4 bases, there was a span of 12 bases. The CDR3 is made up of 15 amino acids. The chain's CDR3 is CASSISWELNQPQHF. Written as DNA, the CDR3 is TGTGCCAGTAGTATAAGTTGGGAGCTGAATCAGCCCCAGCATTTT.

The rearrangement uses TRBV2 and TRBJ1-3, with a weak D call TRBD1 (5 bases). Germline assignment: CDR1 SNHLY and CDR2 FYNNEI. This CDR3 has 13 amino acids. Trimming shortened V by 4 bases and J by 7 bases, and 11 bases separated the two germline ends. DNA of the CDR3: TGTGCCAGCAGTGGGGGCAGGTCTAACACCATATATTTT. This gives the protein CASSGGRSNTIYF.

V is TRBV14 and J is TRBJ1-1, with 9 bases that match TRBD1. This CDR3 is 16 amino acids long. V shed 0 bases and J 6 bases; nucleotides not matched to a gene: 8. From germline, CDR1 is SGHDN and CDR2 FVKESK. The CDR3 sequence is CASSQDWTGAGAEAFF. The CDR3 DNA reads TGTGCCAGCAGCCAAGATTGGACAGGGGCTGGCGCTGAAGCTTTCTTT. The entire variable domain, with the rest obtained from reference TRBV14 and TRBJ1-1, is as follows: EAGVTQFPSHSVIEKGQTVTLRCDPISGHDNLYWYRRVMGKEIKFLLHFVKESKQDESGMPNNRFLAERTGGTYSTLKVQPAELEDSGVYFCASSQDWTGAGAEAFFGQGTRLTVV.

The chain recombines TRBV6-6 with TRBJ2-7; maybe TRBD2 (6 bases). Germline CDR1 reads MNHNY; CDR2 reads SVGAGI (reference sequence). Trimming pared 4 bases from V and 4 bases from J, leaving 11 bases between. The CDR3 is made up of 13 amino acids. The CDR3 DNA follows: TGTGCCAGCAGTTCACTAGCCGGGTACGAGCAGTACTTC. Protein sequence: CASSSLAGYEQYF.

The DNA for the CDR3 is TGCGCCAGCAGTACAGGAATCTACAATGAGCAGTTCTTC. Encoded protein: CASSTGIYNEQFF. The rearrangement links TRBV10-1 to TRBJ2-1; D possibly corresponds to TRBD1 (5 bases). The CDR3 runs to 13 residues. Per the germline V gene, CDR1 is WNHNN and CDR2 is SYGVQD (reference sequence). V shed 5 bases and J shed 3 bases, with 8 bases lying between them.

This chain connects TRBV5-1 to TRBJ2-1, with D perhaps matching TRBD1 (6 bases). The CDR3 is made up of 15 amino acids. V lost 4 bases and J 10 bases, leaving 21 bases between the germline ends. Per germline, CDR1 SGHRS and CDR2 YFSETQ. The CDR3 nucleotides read TGCGCCAGCAGCCCGTCGACAGGTTGGCGGGCGGAGCAGTTCTTC. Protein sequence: CASSPSTGWRAEQFF.

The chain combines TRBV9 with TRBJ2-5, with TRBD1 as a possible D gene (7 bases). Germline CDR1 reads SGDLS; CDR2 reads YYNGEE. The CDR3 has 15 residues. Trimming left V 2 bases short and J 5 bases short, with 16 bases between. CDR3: CASSVSGGGGETQYF. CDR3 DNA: TGTGCCAGCAGCGTCAGCGGAGGGGGCGGGGAGACCCAGTACTTC.

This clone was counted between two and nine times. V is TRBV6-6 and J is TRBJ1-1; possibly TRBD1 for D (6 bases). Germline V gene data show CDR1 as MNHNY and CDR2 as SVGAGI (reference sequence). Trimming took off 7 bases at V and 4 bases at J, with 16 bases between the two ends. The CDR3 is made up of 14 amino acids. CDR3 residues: CASIHEGVVTEAFF. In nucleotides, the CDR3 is TGTGCCAGCATCCACGAGGGGGTTGTCACTGAAGCTTTCTTT.

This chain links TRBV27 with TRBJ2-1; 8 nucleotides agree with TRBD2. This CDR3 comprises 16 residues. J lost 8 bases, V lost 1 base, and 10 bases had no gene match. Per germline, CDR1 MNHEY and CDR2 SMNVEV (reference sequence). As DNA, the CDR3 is TGTGCCAGCAGTTTATACCCAGCGGGACTAGGAGATGAGCAGTTCTTC. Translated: CASSLYPAGLGDEQFF.

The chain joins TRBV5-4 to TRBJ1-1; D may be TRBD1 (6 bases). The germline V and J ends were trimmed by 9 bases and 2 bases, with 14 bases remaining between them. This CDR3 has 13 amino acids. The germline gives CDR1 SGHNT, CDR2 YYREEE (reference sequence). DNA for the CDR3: TGTGCCACCCAAAGGGACACAAACACTGAAGCTTTCTTT. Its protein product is CATQRDTNTEAFF.

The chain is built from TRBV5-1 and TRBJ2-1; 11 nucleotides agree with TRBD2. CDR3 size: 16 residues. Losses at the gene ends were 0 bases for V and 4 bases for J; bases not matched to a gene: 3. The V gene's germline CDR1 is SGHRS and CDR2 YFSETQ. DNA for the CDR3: TGCGCCAGCAGCTTGGTAGCGGGAGGGGGTTACAATGAGCAGTTCTTC. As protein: CASSLVAGGGYNEQFF.

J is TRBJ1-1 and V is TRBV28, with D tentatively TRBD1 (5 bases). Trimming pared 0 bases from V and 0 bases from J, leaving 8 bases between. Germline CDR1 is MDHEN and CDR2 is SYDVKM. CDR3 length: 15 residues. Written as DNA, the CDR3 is TGTGCCAGCAGTTTATGGGTAGGGGTGAACACTGAAGCTTTCTTT. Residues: CASSLWVGVNTEAFF.

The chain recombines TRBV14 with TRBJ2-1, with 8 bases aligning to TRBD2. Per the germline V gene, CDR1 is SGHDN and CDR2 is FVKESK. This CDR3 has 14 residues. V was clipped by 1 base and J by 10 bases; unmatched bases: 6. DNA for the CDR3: TGTGCCAGCAGCCAAGCACTAGCGGTCAACGAGCAGTTCTTC. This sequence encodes CASSQALAVNEQFF.

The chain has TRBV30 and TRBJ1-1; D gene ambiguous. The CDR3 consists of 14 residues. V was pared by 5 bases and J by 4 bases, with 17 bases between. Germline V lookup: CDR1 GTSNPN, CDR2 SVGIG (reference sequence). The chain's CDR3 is CAWVSTTRSTEAFF. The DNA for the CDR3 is TGTGCCTGGGTCTCGACTACACGGTCCACTGAAGCTTTCTTT.

The CDR3 DNA is TGTGCCAGCAGTGGGAGCGGGAGGGCCCTATCCTACAATGAGCAGTTCTTC. This gives the protein CASSGSGRALSYNEQFF. This chain connects TRBV2 to TRBJ2-1, with 10 bases aligning to TRBD2. CDR3 length: 17 residues. Losses at the gene ends were 4 bases for V and 1 base for J; bases not matched to a gene: 7. From germline, CDR1 is SNHLY and CDR2 FYNNEI.

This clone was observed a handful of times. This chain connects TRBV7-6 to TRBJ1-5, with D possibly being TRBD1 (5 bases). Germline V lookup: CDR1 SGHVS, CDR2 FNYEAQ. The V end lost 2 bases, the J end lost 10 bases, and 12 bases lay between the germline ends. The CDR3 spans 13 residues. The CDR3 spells CASSLSGPGPQHF. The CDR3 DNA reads TGTGCCAGCAGCTTATCAGGGCCTGGACCCCAGCATTTT.

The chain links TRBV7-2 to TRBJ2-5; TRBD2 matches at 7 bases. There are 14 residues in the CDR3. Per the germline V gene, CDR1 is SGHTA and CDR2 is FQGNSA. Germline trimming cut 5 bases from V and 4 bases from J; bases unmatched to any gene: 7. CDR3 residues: CASSLVPSGETQYF. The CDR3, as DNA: TGTGCCAGCAGCCTAGTCCCTAGCGGAGAGACCCAGTACTTC.

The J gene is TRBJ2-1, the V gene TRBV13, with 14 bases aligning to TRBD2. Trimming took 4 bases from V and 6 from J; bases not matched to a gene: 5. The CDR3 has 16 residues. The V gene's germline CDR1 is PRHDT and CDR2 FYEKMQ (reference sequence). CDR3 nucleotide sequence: TGTGCCAGCAGCTCGCAGACTAGCGGGAGGGCCAATGAGCAGTTCTTC. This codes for CASSSQTSGRANEQFF. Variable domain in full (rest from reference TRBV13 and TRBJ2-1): AAGVIQSPRHLIKEKRETATLKCYPIPRHDTVYWYQQGPGQDPQFLISFYEKMQSDKGSIPDRFSAQQFSDYHSELNMSSLELGDSALYFCASSSQTSGRANEQFFGPGTRLTVL.

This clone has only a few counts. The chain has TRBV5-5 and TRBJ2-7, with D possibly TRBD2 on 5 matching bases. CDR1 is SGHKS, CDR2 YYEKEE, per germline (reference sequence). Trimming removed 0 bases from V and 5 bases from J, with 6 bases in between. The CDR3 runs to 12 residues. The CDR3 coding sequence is TGTGCCAGCAGCTTGGCGGGGAACGAGCAGTACTTC. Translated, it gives CASSLAGNEQYF.

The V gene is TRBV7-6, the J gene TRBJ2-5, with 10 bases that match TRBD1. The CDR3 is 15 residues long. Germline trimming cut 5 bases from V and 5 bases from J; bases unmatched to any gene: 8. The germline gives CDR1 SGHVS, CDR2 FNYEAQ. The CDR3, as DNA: TGTGCCAGCAGCAGATTGACAGGGGGCAGGGAGACCCAGTACTTC. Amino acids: CASSRLTGGRETQYF.

The CDR3 sequence is CASSPSQGTGNTIYF. CDR3 nucleotides: TGTGCCAGCAGCCCGTCACAGGGGACTGGAAACACCATATATTTT. This chain links TRBV7-2 with TRBJ1-3, with 7 positions matching TRBD1. With V trimmed by 5 bases and J by 2 bases, 6 bases remained unmatched. Germline V CDR1 and CDR2: SGHTA, FQGNSA. This CDR3 spans 15 amino acids.

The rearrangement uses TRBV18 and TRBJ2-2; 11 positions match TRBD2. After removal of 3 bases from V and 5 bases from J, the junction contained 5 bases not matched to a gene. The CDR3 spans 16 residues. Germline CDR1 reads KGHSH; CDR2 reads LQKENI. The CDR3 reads CASSPILAGETGELFF. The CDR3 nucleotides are TGTGCCAGCTCACCTATACTAGCGGGAGAAACCGGGGAGCTGTTTTTT.

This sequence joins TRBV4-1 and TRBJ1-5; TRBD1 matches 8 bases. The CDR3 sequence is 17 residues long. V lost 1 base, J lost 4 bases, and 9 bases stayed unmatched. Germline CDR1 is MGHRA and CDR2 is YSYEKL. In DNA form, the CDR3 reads TGCGCCAGCAGCCAAGGTGACAGGGGTGGATCGAATCAGCCCCAGCATTTT. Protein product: CASSQGDRGGSNQPQHF.